These 5 T cell receptor beta chains originate from one sample sequenced in a study of OX40 agonist ivuxolimab in advanced cancers. Only in-frame clones appear in the TCRdb table, and some are missing; sequencing was by immunoSEQ multiplex PCR. This sample yields more than 70,000 clones, of which 91% are seen a single time; around 1.5% belongs to the top ten. The source was CD4+ or CD8+ T cells sorted from blood, collected in a trial of the OX40 agonist ivuxolimab. These receptors were collected from an adult with an advanced solid tumor such as melanoma, head and neck, liver or kidney cancer.

J is TRBJ2-5 and V is TRBV11-2, with 8 positions matching TRBD1. Trimming removed 4 bases from V and 1 base from J; junction bases left unmatched: 5. Per the germline V gene, CDR1 is SGHAT and CDR2 is FQNNGV. The CDR3 has 15 amino acids. The CDR3 DNA reads TGTGCCAGCAGCTCGGGACAGGCCCTCCAAGAGACCCAGTACTTC. Protein product: CASSSGQALQETQYF.

CDR3 region: CASSIIDGFDDQPQHF. The DNA of the CDR3 is TGTGCCAGTAGTATAATTGACGGGTTTGACGATCAGCCCCAGCATTTT. The rearrangement joins TRBV19 to TRBJ1-5; D is undetermined. CDR1 is LNHDA and CDR2 is SQIVND in the germline V gene (reference sequence). V lost 2 bases and J 5 bases, leaving 16 bases between the germline ends. The CDR3 runs 16 residues.

The chain has TRBV14 and TRBJ2-3; TRBD2 matches at 9 bases. Per germline, CDR1 SGHDN and CDR2 FVKESK. The CDR3 sequence is 17 residues long. J was trimmed by 3 bases and V by 4 bases; bases with no gene match: 11. The CDR3 reads CASSPLGAGGRTDTQYF. The CDR3, as DNA: TGTGCCAGCAGCCCCTTGGGAGCGGGAGGTAGGACAGATACGCAGTATTTT.

This chain connects TRBV5-1 to TRBJ2-5; D gene ambiguous. The CDR3 sequence is 11 residues long. The V gene's germline CDR1 is SGHRS and CDR2 YFSETQ. Trimming left V 4 bases short and J 3 bases short, with 4 bases between. CDR3 protein: CASSIEETQYF. CDR3 nucleotides: TGCGCCAGCAGCATAGAAGAGACCCAGTACTTC.

The rearrangement uses TRBV9 and TRBJ2-2; D unresolved. CDR3 length: 15 amino acids. V was clipped by 7 bases and J by 6 bases, with 19 bases between them. Germline V gives CDR1 SGDLS, CDR2 YYNGEE. DNA for the CDR3: TGTGCCAGCGATTCCGGAGTCTCAATCTCCGGGGAGCTGTTTTTT. This translates into CASDSGVSISGELFF.